This T cell receptor (beta chain) was sequenced in a study of breast tumors, draining lymph nodes, adjacent tissues. Findings of the study overall: Tumor and nontumor repertoires were significantly more similar in luminal-like than in basal-like breast cancer. Most tumor T cells seemingly derive from lymph node, then expand in tumor.

Samples came from axillary lymph nodes draining the breast cancer. Trimming removed 5 bases at V and 2 bases at J, with 9 bases between. Germline V gene lookup returns CDR1 KGHDR and CDR2 SFDVKD. This CDR3 region has 13 residues. TCRdb redid the calling of the multiplex PCR reads with MiXCR, one entry per CDR3 protein. The sample has 200,000 to 250,000 distinct CDR3 sequences, about 32% seen once; the top ten hold more than 1.3%. Ten or more counts support this clonotype. The target antigen is unknown. The chain uses TRBV24-1 and TRBJ2-7, with unresolved D. This receptor was obtained from a female donor with breast cancer. Some clones in this sample may be carry-over from other donors' samples. The specimen sequenced was axillary lymph node tissue. Here the CDR3 reads CATSGFTPYEQYF. The DNA for the CDR3 is TGTGCCACCAGTGGCTTTACTCCCTACGAGCAGTACTTC.